Listed here are 28 T cell receptor beta chains from one sample, sequenced in a study of blood T cell repertoires in COVID-19. Assay used: immunoSEQ multiplex PCR; TCRdb lists only in-frame clones, some missing. This sample has tens of thousands of clones, with roughly 80% found just once. The sample consisted of peripheral blood. The receptor source for this set is a man aged 55-75 years in a cohort sampled during active COVID-19.

V is TRBV6-2 or TRBV6-3 and J is TRBJ2-2, with D unclear. Germline V lookup: CDR1 MNHEY, CDR2 SVGEGT. The V and J ends lost 4 bases and 2 bases respectively, with 8 bases between them. CDR3 length: 14 residues. DNA for the CDR3: TGTGCCAGCAGTTCTTATTTAAACACCGGGGAGCTGTTTTTT. The encoded protein is CASSSYLNTGELFF.

V is TRBV5-6 and J is TRBJ1-4; D is unresolved. With 1 base removed from V and 1 base from J, the gap between germline ends came to 8 bases. CDR3 length: 15 amino acids. The germline V gene has CDR1 SGHDT and CDR2 YYEEEE. CDR3 residues: CASSLRFLTNEKLFF. CDR3 nucleotides: TGTGCCAGCAGCTTGCGTTTTCTAACTAATGAAAAACTGTTTTTT.

V usage is TRBV29-1 and J usage is TRBJ2-1; D might be TRBD2 (6 bases). Trimming shortened V by 8 bases and J by 6 bases, and 23 bases separated the two germline ends. Germline V gene lookup returns CDR1 SQVTM and CDR2 ANQGSEA. The CDR3 runs to 15 residues. Here the CDR3 DNA reads TGCAGCTCCCGGCGGGCCCAAGGGAGGAGCAATGAGCAGTTCTTC. It is translated as CSSRRAQGRSNEQFF.

The chain uses TRBV2 and TRBJ2-3; 11 bases agree with TRBD2. CDR3 length: 15 residues. In germline, CDR1 is SNHLY, CDR2 FYNNEI. V lost 6 bases to trimming and J lost 3 bases; unmatched junction nucleotides: 5. This CDR3 is CASRSIAGGTDTQYF. CDR3 sequence (DNA): TGTGCCAGCAGGTCCATAGCGGGAGGGACAGATACGCAGTATTTT.

The chain combines TRBV3-1 (or the pseudogene TRBV3-2) with TRBJ2-2; 11 bases are a match to TRBD2. Germline V gene sequence: CDR1 LGHDT, CDR2 YNNKEL (reference sequence). V shed 1 base, J shed 6 bases, and the junction held 22 bases outside the gene matches. The CDR3 contains 22 residues. The CDR3, as DNA: TGTGCCAGCAGCCAAGTGAACTCCGGGACTAGCGGCTCTTCGGGCTCACCCGGGGAGCTGTTTTTT. It yields the protein CASSQVNSGTSGSSGSPGELFF.

The chain employs TRBV7-2 and TRBJ2-7; D might be TRBD2 (6 bases). The germline CDR1 and CDR2 sequences are SGHTA and FQGNSA. Trimming took 4 bases from V and 3 from J, leaving 13 bases between them. The CDR3 length is 14 residues. The CDR3 region is CASSSGGVSYEQYF. The CDR3 DNA reads as TGTGCCAGCAGCTCAGGCGGGGTAAGCTACGAGCAGTACTTC.

The CDR3 bases are TGTGCCAGCAGCCCAGGGGGACTAGCGGGGGCCTTGGCCGAGCAGTACTTC. Translated, it gives CASSPGGLAGALAEQYF. The gene calls are TRBV14 and TRBJ2-7; 14 bases fit TRBD2. This CDR3 has 17 residues. V shed 4 bases and J 6 bases; nucleotides not matched to a gene: 11. Germline CDR1 is SGHDN and CDR2 is FVKESK.

The chain's CDR3 is CASSATSGGAYEQYF. CDR3 coding DNA: TGTGCCAGTAGTGCAACTAGCGGGGGGGCCTACGAGCAGTACTTC. V is TRBV19 and J is TRBJ2-7, with TRBD2 matching over 13 bases. The CDR3 has 15 amino acids. Germline assignment: CDR1 LNHDA and CDR2 SQIVND (reference sequence). J lost 2 bases, V lost 5 bases, and 3 bases had no gene match.

V is TRBV7-3 and J is TRBJ2-3, with 12 bases matching TRBD2. V dropped 5 bases and J dropped 10; count of bases not matched to a gene: 10. The CDR3 contains 15 residues. Germline V gene data show CDR1 as SGHTA and CDR2 as FQGTGA. CDR3 sequence: CASSPATSGSGAQYF. In DNA form, the CDR3 reads TGTGCCAGCAGCCCCGCGACTAGCGGGAGTGGGGCGCAGTATTTT.

The V and J genes are TRBV9 and TRBJ1-5, with D possibly being TRBD1 (5 bases). Germline V gene sequence: CDR1 SGDLS, CDR2 YYNGEE. CDR3 size: 16 residues. Trimming removed 0 bases at V and 0 bases at J, with 10 bases between. The CDR3 nucleotides are TGTGCCAGCAGCGTAGACAGGACCTATAGCAATCAGCCCCAGCATTTT. Its protein is CASSVDRTYSNQPQHF.

This clone occurred a few times. This chain joins TRBV27 and TRBJ1-3; D not resolved. Trimming took 8 bases from V and 4 from J, leaving 12 bases between them. Germline V gives CDR1 MNHEY, CDR2 SMNVEV (reference sequence). The CDR3 is made up of 13 amino acids. CDR3 DNA: TGTGCCAGCTCTAGAGTTTCGGGAAACACCATATATTTT. Its translation is CASSRVSGNTIYF.

The genes are TRBV4-3 and TRBJ2-5; D remains ambiguous. This CDR3 has 16 residues. Germline values: CDR1 LGHNA, CDR2 YSLEER. Trimming shortened V by 0 bases and J by 7 bases, and 18 bases separated the two germline ends. The CDR3 loop is CASSQEFSAFTGTQYF. DNA of the CDR3: TGCGCCAGCAGCCAAGAATTTAGTGCTTTTACGGGGACCCAGTACTTC.

The rearrangement joins TRBV5-4 to TRBJ2-5; D gene ambiguous. V was cut by 4 bases and J by 5 bases, with 9 bases left in between. This CDR3 has 12 amino acids. Germline assignment: CDR1 SGHNT and CDR2 YYREEE (reference sequence). CDR3 protein: CASSLKTETQYF. The CDR3 DNA is TGTGCCAGCAGCCTAAAAACTGAGACCCAGTACTTC.

CDR3: CASSLGKRQFYYEQYF. DNA of the CDR3: TGTGCCAGCAGCCTAGGCAAGCGGCAGTTCTACTACGAGCAGTACTTC. This chain connects TRBV14 to TRBJ2-7, with a tentative D call TRBD2 (5 bases). Trimming took off 4 bases at V and 3 bases at J, with 19 bases between the two ends. Germline assignment: CDR1 SGHDN and CDR2 FVKESK. This CDR3 has 16 residues.

By share of the sample, this clone is medium-sized. This chain uses TRBV10-2 with TRBJ1-1; 9 nucleotides line up with TRBD1. The CDR3 covers 13 residues. V was pared by 4 bases and J by 7 bases, with 4 bases of the junction left unmatched. Per germline, CDR1 WSHSY and CDR2 SAAADI. CDR3 sequence reads: CASSGGQGGEAFF. The CDR3, as DNA: TGCGCCAGCAGTGGGGGACAGGGCGGTGAAGCTTTCTTT.

The chain employs TRBV19 and TRBJ1-3, with D possibly TRBD1 on 6 matching bases. Germline V gene lookup returns CDR1 LNHDA and CDR2 SQIVND (reference sequence). CDR3 length: 13 residues. Trimming stripped 9 bases from V and 0 bases from J, with 9 bases between. DNA for the CDR3: TGTGCCAGCTCCAGGGGCTCTGGAAACACCATATATTTT. Translating it yields CASSRGSGNTIYF.

This chain links TRBV25-1 with TRBJ2-5; no clear D. Germline values: CDR1 MGHDK, CDR2 SYGVNS. Trimming removed 3 bases from V and 4 bases from J, with 15 bases in between. The CDR3 length is 15 residues. The CDR3: CASSEAGGPRETQYF. CDR3 DNA: TGTGCCAGCAGTGAGGCTGGCGGCCCAAGAGAGACCCAGTACTTC.

V and J are TRBV29-1 and TRBJ2-7, with 9 bases identical to TRBD1. Per germline, CDR1 SQVTM and CDR2 ANQGSEA. V dropped 3 bases and J dropped 6; count of bases not matched to a gene: 9. The CDR3 consists of 14 residues. This CDR3 reads CSVESPGTGSEQYF. CDR3 in DNA: TGCAGCGTTGAGAGCCCCGGGACAGGGTCCGAGCAGTACTTC.

The chain combines TRBV5-1 with TRBJ2-3; TRBD2 agrees at 11 bases. The V gene's germline CDR1 is SGHRS and CDR2 YFSETQ. The CDR3 sequence is 16 residues long. The J segment lost 1 base and the V segment lost 4 bases, leaving 5 bases of the junction unmatched. The CDR3 region is CASSPGLAGRTDTQYF. The CDR3 bases are TGCGCCAGCAGCCCCGGACTAGCGGGCCGCACAGATACGCAGTATTTT.

The chain has TRBV11-2 and TRBJ1-3, with no clear D. Per the germline V gene, CDR1 is SGHAT and CDR2 is FQNNGV. The CDR3 runs 13 residues. Trimming removed 8 bases from V and 4 bases from J, with 12 bases in between. The CDR3 loop reads CASAAASGNTIYF. Written as DNA, the CDR3 is TGTGCCAGCGCGGCGGCATCCGGAAACACCATATATTTT.

In this sample, this clone turned up a few times. The identical CDR3 is also encoded by other nucleotide sequences in the sample. The V call is TRBV4-1, the J call TRBJ2-2; 7 bases are a match to TRBD2. In germline, CDR1 is MGHRA, CDR2 YSYEKL. V dropped 1 base and J dropped 7; count of bases not matched to a gene: 3. The CDR3 covers 14 residues. The DNA of the CDR3 is TGCGCCAGCAGCCAAGGTTGGGGGGGCGGGGAGCTGTTTTTT. Protein sequence: CASSQGWGGGELFF.

This chain uses TRBV5-5 with TRBJ2-3; possibly TRBD2 for D (6 bases). The CDR3 totals 13 residues. The germline V gene has CDR1 SGHKS and CDR2 YYEKEE (reference sequence). The germline V and J ends were trimmed by 4 bases and 5 bases, with 11 bases remaining between them. CDR3 amino acids: CASSGDSLDTQYF. CDR3 sequence (DNA): TGTGCCAGCAGCGGGGACTCATTAGATACGCAGTATTTT.

The J gene is TRBJ2-1, the V gene TRBV2; tentatively, D is TRBD2 (6 bases). V shed 10 bases and J shed 5 bases, with 24 bases lying between them. The CDR3 extends over 16 amino acids. From germline, CDR1 is SNHLY and CDR2 FYNNEI. In DNA form, the CDR3 reads TGTGCCACCCCCGAGGGTGGGGGGATGGGTGACAATGAGCAGTTCTTC. Protein: CATPEGGGMGDNEQFF.

This CDR3 is CASSEQGVETQYF. The CDR3 bases are TGTGCCAGTAGTGAGCAGGGTGTGGAGACCCAGTACTTC. The chain employs TRBV19 and TRBJ2-5; D perhaps matches TRBD1 (5 bases). CDR3 size: 13 residues. V was trimmed by 5 bases and J by 5 bases, leaving 12 bases between them. Germline CDR1 is LNHDA and CDR2 is SQIVND (reference sequence).

This clone showed up just once. The J gene is TRBJ1-1, the V gene TRBV3-1 (or the pseudogene TRBV3-2), with TRBD1 matching 12 bases. V lost 5 bases and J lost 10; bases outside the gene matches: 5. Germline V CDR1 and CDR2: LGHDT, YNNKEL (reference sequence). The CDR3 is made up of 13 amino acids. The DNA for the CDR3 is TGTGCCAGCAGCTACGGGACAGGGGGCCGAGCTTTCTTT. Its translation: CASSYGTGGRAFF.

V gene TRBV11-3 combines with J gene TRBJ2-1; 9 positions agree with TRBD2. The CDR3 loop spans 15 amino acids. In germline, CDR1 is SGHNT, CDR2 YENEEA. V gave up 3 bases and J gave up 3 bases; unmatched junction bases: 3. The CDR3 spells CASSFNSGSYNEQFF. DNA for the CDR3: TGTGCCAGCAGCTTTAATAGCGGGAGCTACAATGAGCAGTTCTTC.

The genes are TRBV19 and TRBJ2-7; a weak D match, TRBD1 (6 bases). Germline values: CDR1 LNHDA, CDR2 SQIVND (reference sequence). The CDR3 has 15 amino acids. The germline V and J ends were trimmed by 3 bases and 0 bases, with 12 bases remaining between them. The CDR3 sequence: CASSISTGSSYEQYF. The CDR3 DNA follows: TGTGCCAGTAGTATCAGTACAGGGAGCTCCTACGAGCAGTACTTC.

This chain uses TRBV27 with TRBJ2-7; 9 bases line up with TRBD1. Germline values: CDR1 MNHEY, CDR2 SMNVEV (reference sequence). This CDR3 region has 15 residues. Losses at the gene ends were 7 bases for V and 3 bases for J; bases not matched to a gene: 10. The CDR3 region is CASTLRVGQGYEQYF. The CDR3 nucleotides are TGTGCCAGCACCCTACGGGTGGGACAGGGCTACGAGCAGTACTTC.